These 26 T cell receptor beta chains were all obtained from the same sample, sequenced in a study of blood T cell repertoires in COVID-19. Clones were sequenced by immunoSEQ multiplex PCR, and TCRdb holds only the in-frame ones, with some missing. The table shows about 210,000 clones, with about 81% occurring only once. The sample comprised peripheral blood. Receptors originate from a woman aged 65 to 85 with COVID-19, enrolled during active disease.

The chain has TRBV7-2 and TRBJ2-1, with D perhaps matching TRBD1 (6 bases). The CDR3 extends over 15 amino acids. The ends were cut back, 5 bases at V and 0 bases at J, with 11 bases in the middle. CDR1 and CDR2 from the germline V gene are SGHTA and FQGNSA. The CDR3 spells CASSIQGSSYNEQFF. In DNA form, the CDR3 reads TGTGCCAGCAGCATCCAGGGGAGCTCCTACAATGAGCAGTTCTTC.

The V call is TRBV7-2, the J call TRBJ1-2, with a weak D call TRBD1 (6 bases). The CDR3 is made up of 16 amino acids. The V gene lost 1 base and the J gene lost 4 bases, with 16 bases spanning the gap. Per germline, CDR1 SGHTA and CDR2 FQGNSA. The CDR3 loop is CASSLVGGPRGYGYTF. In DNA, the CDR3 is TGTGCCAGCAGCTTAGTGGGGGGGCCCAGGGGCTATGGCTACACCTTC.

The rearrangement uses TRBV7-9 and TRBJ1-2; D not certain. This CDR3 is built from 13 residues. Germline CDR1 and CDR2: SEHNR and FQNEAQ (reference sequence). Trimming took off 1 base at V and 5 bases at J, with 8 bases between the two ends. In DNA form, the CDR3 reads TGTGCCAGCAGCTTAGGGAGGAGTTATGGCTACACCTTC. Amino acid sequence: CASSLGRSYGYTF.

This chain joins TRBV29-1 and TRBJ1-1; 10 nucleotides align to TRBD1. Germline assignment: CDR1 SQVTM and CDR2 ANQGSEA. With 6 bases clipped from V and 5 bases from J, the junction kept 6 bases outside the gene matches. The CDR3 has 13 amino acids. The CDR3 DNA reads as TGCAGCGTCCGGACAGGGGGAAGGACTGAAGCTTTCTTT. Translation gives CSVRTGGRTEAFF.

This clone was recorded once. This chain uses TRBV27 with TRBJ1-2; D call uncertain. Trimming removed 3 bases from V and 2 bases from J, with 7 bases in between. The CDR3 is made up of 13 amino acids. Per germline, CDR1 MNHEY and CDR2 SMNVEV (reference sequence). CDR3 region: CASSLRRNYGYTF. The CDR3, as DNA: TGTGCCAGCAGTTTGCGAAGAAACTATGGCTACACCTTC.

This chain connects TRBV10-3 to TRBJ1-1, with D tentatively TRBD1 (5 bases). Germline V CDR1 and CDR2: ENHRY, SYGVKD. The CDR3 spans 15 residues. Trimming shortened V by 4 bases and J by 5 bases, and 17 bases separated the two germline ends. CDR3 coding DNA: TGTGCCATCAGTGGGAGTAGGGGTCCGGAGACTGAAGCTTTCTTT. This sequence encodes CAISGSRGPETEAFF.

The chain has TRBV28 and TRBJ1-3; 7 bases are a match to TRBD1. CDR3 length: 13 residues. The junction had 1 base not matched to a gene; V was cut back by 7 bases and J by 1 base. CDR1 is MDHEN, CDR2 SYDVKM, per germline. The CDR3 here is CASKGASGNTIYF. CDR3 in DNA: TGTGCCAGCAAGGGGGCTTCTGGAAACACCATATATTTT.

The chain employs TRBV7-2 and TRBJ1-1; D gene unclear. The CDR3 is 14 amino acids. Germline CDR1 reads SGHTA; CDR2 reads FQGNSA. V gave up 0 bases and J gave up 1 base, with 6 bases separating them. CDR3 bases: TGTGCCAGCAGCTTAGCGAGCGAGAACACTGAAGCTTTCTTT. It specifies CASSLASENTEAFF.

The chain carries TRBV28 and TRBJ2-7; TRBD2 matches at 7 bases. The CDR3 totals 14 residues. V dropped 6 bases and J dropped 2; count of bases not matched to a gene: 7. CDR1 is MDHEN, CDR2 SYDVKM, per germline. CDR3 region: CASSVGGVAYEQYF. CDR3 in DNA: TGTGCCAGCAGCGTGGGAGGGGTTGCCTACGAGCAGTACTTC.

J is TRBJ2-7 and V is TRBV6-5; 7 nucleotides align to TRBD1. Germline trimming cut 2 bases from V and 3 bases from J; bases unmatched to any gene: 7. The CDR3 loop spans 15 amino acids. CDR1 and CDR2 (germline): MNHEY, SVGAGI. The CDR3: CASSYAGTARYEQYF. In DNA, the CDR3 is TGTGCCAGCAGTTACGCCGGGACAGCACGCTACGAGCAGTACTTC.

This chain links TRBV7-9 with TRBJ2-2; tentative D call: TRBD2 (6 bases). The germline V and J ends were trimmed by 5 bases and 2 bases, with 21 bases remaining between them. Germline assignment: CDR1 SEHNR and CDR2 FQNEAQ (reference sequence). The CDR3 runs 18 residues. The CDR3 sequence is CASSRGSGPRANTGELFF. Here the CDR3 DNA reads TGTGCCAGCAGCCGCGGAAGCGGGCCCAGGGCAAACACCGGGGAGCTGTTTTTT.

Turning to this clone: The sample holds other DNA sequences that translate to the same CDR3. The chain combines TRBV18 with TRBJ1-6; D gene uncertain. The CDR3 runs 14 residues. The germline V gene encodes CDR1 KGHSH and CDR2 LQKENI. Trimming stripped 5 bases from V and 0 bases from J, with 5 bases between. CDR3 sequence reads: CASSSSSYNSPLHF. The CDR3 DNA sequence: TGTGCCAGCTCATCCAGCTCCTATAATTCACCCCTCCACTTT.

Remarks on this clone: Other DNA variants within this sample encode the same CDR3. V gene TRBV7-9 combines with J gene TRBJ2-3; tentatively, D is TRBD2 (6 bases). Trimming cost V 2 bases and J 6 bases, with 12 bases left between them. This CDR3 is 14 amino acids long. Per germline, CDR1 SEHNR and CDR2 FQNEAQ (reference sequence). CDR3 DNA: TGTGCCAGCAGCTTAAGTACGGGAGCTGATACGCAGTATTTT. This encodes CASSLSTGADTQYF. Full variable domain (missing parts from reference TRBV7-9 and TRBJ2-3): DTGVSQNPRHKITKRGQNVTFRCDPISEHNRLYWYRQTLGQGPEFLTYFQNEAQLEKSRLLSDRFSAERPKGSFSTLEIQRTEQGDSAMYLCASSLSTGADTQYFGPGTRLTVL.

The CDR3 sequence: CASSPGWSEQYF. The CDR3 DNA reads as TGTGCCAGCAGCCCCGGATGGAGCGAGCAGTACTTC. The chain employs TRBV5-6 and TRBJ2-7; D not certain. Germline values: CDR1 SGHDT, CDR2 YYEEEE. CDR3 length: 12 amino acids. Trimming cost V 4 bases and J 6 bases, with 11 bases left between them. Full variable domain (remainder filled in from reference TRBV5-6 and TRBJ2-7): DAGVTQSPTHLIKTRGQQVTLRCSPKSGHDTVSWYQQALGQGPQFIFQYYEEEERQRGNFPDRFSGHQFPNYSSELNVNALLLGDSALYLCASSPGWSEQYFGPGTRLTVT.

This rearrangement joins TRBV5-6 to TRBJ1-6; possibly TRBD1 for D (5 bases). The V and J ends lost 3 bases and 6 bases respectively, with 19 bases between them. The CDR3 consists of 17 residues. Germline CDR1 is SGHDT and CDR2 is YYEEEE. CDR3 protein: CASSSSSGSVGNSPLHF. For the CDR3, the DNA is TGTGCCAGCAGCTCCTCTTCAGGGTCTGTTGGTAATTCACCCCTCCACTTT.

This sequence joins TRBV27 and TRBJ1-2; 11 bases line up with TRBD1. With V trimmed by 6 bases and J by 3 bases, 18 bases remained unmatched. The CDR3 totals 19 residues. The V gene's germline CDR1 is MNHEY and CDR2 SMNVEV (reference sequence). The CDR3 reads CASSLHALYPGQGDYGYTF. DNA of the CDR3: TGTGCCAGCAGCCTTCACGCTCTTTATCCGGGACAGGGGGACTATGGCTACACCTTC.

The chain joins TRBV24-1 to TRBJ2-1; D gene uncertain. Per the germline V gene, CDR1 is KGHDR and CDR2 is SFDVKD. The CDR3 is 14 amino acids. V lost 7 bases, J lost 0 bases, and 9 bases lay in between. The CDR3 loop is CATSESSSYNEQFF. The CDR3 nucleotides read TGTGCCACCAGCGAGTCTAGCTCCTACAATGAGCAGTTCTTC.

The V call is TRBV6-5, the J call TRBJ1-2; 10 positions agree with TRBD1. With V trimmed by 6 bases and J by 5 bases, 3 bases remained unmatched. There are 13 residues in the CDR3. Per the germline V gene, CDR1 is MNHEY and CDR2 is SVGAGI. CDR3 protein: CASSDRGRYGYTF. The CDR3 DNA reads TGTGCCAGCAGCGACAGGGGGCGTTATGGCTACACCTTC.

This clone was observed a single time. The CDR3 is CASSQHPGQGDSTEAFF. CDR3 coding DNA: TGTGCCAGCAGCCAGCATCCGGGACAGGGAGATTCCACTGAAGCTTTCTTT. The chain joins TRBV5-6 to TRBJ1-1, with TRBD1 matching over 9 bases. The CDR3 sequence is 17 residues long. Trimming cost V 4 bases and J 4 bases; bases outside gene matches: 14. Looked up from germline, CDR1 is SGHDT and CDR2 is YYEEEE.

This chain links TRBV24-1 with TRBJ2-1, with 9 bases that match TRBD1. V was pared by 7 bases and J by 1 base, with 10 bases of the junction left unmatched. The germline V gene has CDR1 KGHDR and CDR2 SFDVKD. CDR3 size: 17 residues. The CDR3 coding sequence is TGTGCCACCAGCTCAGGACAGGGGAAGGTTTCCTACAATGAGCAGTTCTTC. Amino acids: CATSSGQGKVSYNEQFF.

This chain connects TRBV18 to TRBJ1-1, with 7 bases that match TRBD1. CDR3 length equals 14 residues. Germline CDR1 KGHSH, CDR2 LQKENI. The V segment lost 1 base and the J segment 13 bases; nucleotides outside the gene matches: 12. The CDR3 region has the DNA TGTGCCAGCTCACCACGGGACAGCCCTGGAGGGGGTTTCTTT. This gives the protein CASSPRDSPGGGFF. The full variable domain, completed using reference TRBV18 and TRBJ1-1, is NAGVMQNPRHLVRRRGQEARLRCSPMKGHSHVYWYRQLPEEGLKFMVYLQKENIIDESGMPKERFSAEFPKEGPSILRIQQVVRGDSAAYFCASSPRDSPGGGFFGQGTRLTVV.

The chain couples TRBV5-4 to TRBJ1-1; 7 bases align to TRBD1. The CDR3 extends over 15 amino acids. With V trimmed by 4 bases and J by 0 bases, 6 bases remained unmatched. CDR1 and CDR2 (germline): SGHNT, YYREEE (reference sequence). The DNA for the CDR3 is TGTGCCAGCAGCACGATAGGGGGCATGAACACTGAAGCTTTCTTT. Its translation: CASSTIGGMNTEAFF.

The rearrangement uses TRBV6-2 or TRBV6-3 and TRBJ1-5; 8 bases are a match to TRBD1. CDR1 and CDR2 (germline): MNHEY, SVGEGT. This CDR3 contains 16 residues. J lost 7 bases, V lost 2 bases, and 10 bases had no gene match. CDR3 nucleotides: TGTGCCAGCAGTTACGGGACAGGTTCATCCGGACAGCCCCAGCATTTT. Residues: CASSYGTGSSGQPQHF.

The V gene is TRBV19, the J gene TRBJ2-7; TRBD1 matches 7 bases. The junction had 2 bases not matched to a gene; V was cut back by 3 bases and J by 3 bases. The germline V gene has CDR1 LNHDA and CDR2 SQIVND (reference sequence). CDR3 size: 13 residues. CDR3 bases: TGTGCCAGTAGTATCTACAGGGGCTACGAGCAGTACTTC. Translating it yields CASSIYRGYEQYF.

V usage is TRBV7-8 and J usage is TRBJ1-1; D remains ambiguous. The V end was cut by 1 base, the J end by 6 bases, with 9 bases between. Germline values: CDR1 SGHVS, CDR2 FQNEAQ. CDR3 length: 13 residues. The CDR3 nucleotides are TGTGCCAGCAGCTTAGGAGGAGGAGCTGAAGCTTTCTTT. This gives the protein CASSLGGGAEAFF.

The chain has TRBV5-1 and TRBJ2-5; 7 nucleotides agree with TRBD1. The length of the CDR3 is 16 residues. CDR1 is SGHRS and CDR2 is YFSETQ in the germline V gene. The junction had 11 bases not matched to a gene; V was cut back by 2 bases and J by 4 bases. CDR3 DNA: TGCGCCAGCAGCTTAACCGGGACAGTTGCGTCAGAGACCCAGTACTTC. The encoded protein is CASSLTGTVASETQYF. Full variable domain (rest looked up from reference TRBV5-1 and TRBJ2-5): KAGVTQTPRYLIKTRGQQVTLSCSPISGHRSVSWYQQTPGQGLQFLFEYFSETQRNKGNFPGRFSGRQFSNSRSEMNVSTLELGDSALYLCASSLTGTVASETQYFGPGTRLLVL.